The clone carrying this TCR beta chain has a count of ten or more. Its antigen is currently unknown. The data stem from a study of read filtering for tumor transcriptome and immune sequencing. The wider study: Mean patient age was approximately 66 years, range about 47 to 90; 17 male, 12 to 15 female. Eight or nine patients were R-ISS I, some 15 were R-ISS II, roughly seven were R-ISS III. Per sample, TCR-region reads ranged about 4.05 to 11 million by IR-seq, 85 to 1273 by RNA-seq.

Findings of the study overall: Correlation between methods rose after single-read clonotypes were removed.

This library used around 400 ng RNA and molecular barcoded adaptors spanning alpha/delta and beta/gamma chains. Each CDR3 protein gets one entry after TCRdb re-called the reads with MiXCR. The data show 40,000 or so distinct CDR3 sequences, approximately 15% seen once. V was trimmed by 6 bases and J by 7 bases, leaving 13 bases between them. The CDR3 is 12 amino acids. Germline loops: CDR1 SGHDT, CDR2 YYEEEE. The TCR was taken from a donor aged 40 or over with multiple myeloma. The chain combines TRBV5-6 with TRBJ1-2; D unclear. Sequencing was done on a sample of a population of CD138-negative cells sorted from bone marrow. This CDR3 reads CASNRDDVGYTF. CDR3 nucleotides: TGTGCCAGCAACAGAGACGACGTTGGCTACACCTTC.